This T cell receptor beta chain was obtained from a study of shared clonotypes between healthy human individuals. This clone was detected once. The genomic DNA of each subset was split evenly across several immunoSEQ plates. Measured with immunoSEQ multiplex PCR; TCRdb has only the in-frame clones, and not every one. The data contain some 470,000 clones, less than 80% of them singletons. Between the trimmed V and J ends, which lost 0 bases and 1 base, there was a span of 13 bases. The length of the CDR3 is 16 residues. In germline, CDR1 is ENHRY, CDR2 SYGVKD. The chain joins TRBV10-3 to TRBJ2-7; tentative D call: TRBD1 (6 bases). The source is a woman in her forties in good health. Some clones in this sample may be carry-over from other donors' samples. The material sequenced was PBMCs. The CDR3 nucleotides read TGTGCCATCAGTGAGTCGAAGTCAGGGGCATCCTACGAGCAGTACTTC. Translating gives CAISESKSGASYEQYF.